These T cell receptor beta chains were read from a single sample in a study of cytomegalovirus exposure and HLA in healthy donors. Data came from immunoSEQ multiplex PCR; TCRdb stores just in-frame clones and leaves some out. The sample has 200,000 or so clones, roughly 84% seen once. Material: PBMCs. These TCRs come from a man aged 18 to 35 in good health and CMV-seropositive. Both conserved end residues are part of each CDR3. The order of the fields is CDR3 protein, J gene, V gene, clone size. The size of a clone is reported for some rows only, either as once, few or many, or as a class for expanded clones.

CDR3aa: CASRAATGMNEQYF
j_gene: TRBJ2-7
v_gene: TRBV5-6
abundance: once

CDR3aa: CASSHPGGTYEQYF
j_gene: TRBJ2-7
v_gene: TRBV4-2
abundance: .

CDR3aa: CASQPLRRNYGYTF
j_gene: TRBJ1-2
v_gene: TRBV7-2
abundance: .

CDR3aa: CASSGGTSGRVAGSYEQYF
j_gene: TRBJ2-7
v_gene: TRBV2
abundance: few

CDR3aa: CASSWGGETYEQYF
j_gene: TRBJ2-7
v_gene: TRBV7-6
abundance: .

CDR3aa: CASKAEGFSYEQYF
j_gene: TRBJ2-7
v_gene: TRBV6-5
abundance: .

CDR3aa: CSVSDRARVEQFF
j_gene: TRBJ2-1
v_gene: TRBV29-1
abundance: .

CDR3aa: CASSHRRESRTEAFF
j_gene: TRBJ1-1
v_gene: TRBV16
abundance: .

CDR3aa: CASSQSVEVTTGEQYF
j_gene: TRBJ2-7
v_gene: TRBV23-1
abundance: once

CDR3aa: CASRPGQVGGYTF
j_gene: TRBJ1-2
v_gene: TRBV6-5
abundance: few

CDR3aa: CASSRLGQGIQDTQYF
j_gene: TRBJ2-3
v_gene: TRBV5-6
abundance: .

CDR3aa: CASSLEDRFTDTQYF
j_gene: TRBJ2-3
v_gene: TRBV11-1
abundance: .

CDR3aa: CAWAVHTYNEQFF
j_gene: TRBJ2-1
v_gene: TRBV30
abundance: .

CDR3aa: CASSLSHSGGLSYEQYF
j_gene: TRBJ2-7
v_gene: TRBV27
abundance: .

CDR3aa: CAWSGGGTSNQPQHF
j_gene: TRBJ1-5
v_gene: TRBV30
abundance: .

CDR3aa: CSGRSNYGYTF
j_gene: TRBJ1-2
v_gene: TRBV20-1
abundance: .

CDR3aa: CASSQGGTRMRDTQYF
j_gene: TRBJ2-3
v_gene: TRBV4-1
abundance: .

CDR3aa: CASSLPGSGDYGYTF
j_gene: TRBJ1-2
v_gene: TRBV5-4
abundance: .

CDR3aa: CASSIPGPHGELFF
j_gene: TRBJ2-2
v_gene: TRBV19
abundance: .

CDR3aa: CASSLGGTSGSSDTQYF
j_gene: TRBJ2-3
v_gene: TRBV11-2
abundance: .

CDR3aa: CASSLGGGGAGNTIYF
j_gene: TRBJ1-3
v_gene: TRBV5-4
abundance: few

CDR3aa: CSVAWQGAVSYTF
j_gene: TRBJ1-2
v_gene: TRBV29-1
abundance: .

CDR3aa: CASSFRLAGEEQYF
j_gene: TRBJ2-7
v_gene: TRBV11-2
abundance: .

CDR3aa: CASSAAGLAHEQYF
j_gene: TRBJ2-7
v_gene: TRBV5-4
abundance: .

CDR3aa: CASSLGREGQIGELFF
j_gene: TRBJ2-2
v_gene: TRBV27
abundance: .

CDR3aa: CASTSSDNEQFF
j_gene: TRBJ2-1
v_gene: TRBV2
abundance: .

CDR3aa: CASSYAGLEEKLFF
j_gene: TRBJ1-4
v_gene: TRBV6-6
abundance: .

CDR3aa: CASSLVAGLGYEQYF
j_gene: TRBJ2-7
v_gene: TRBV7-2
abundance: .

CDR3aa: CASSESGQGYEQYF
j_gene: TRBJ2-7
v_gene: TRBV5-1
abundance: .

CDR3aa: CASSEKRPIPYPQETQYF
j_gene: TRBJ2-5
v_gene: TRBV10-1
abundance: .

CDR3aa: CASSMTAGGQPQHF
j_gene: TRBJ1-5
v_gene: TRBV19
abundance: .

CDR3aa: CATSGAGRVQETQYF
j_gene: TRBJ2-5
v_gene: TRBV15
abundance: .

CDR3aa: CASSSPGTGHYGYTF
j_gene: TRBJ1-2
v_gene: TRBV27
abundance: .

CDR3aa: CASSGVEKLFF
j_gene: TRBJ1-4
v_gene: TRBV2
abundance: .

CDR3aa: CASSVRGGPVPGSYNEQFF
j_gene: TRBJ2-1
v_gene: TRBV9
abundance: .

CDR3aa: CASSHGSYEQYF
j_gene: TRBJ2-7
v_gene: TRBV7-2
abundance: few

CDR3aa: CAWGFGGRGSDTQYF
j_gene: TRBJ2-3
v_gene: TRBV30
abundance: .

CDR3aa: CASSFGSGEGWDTQYF
j_gene: TRBJ2-3
v_gene: TRBV28
abundance: .

CDR3aa: CASSPGTDQETQYF
j_gene: TRBJ2-5
v_gene: TRBV28
abundance: .

CDR3aa: CASSIPGLASEQFF
j_gene: TRBJ2-1
v_gene: TRBV19
abundance: .

CDR3aa: CASSLADGLEVFF
j_gene: TRBJ2-1
v_gene: TRBV5-4
abundance: .

CDR3aa: CASSLASGSTYEQYF
j_gene: TRBJ2-7
v_gene: TRBV7-7
abundance: .

CDR3aa: CAWSGRDSGNTIYF
j_gene: TRBJ1-3
v_gene: TRBV30
abundance: .

CDR3aa: CAWDRAGATDTQYF
j_gene: TRBJ2-3
v_gene: TRBV30
abundance: once